These 10 T cell receptor beta chains share one sample of origin, sequenced in a study of shared clonotypes between healthy human individuals. Generated by immunoSEQ multiplex PCR, the TCRdb table keeps only in-frame clones and is missing some. The repertoire holds 400,000 to 550,000 clones, with roughly 85% as singletons. Sequencing was carried out using PBMCs. Every receptor here comes from a woman in her thirties or forties in good health. Some clones in this sample may be carry-over from other donors' samples.

The chain uses TRBV28 and TRBJ2-1; D remains unclear. Germline values: CDR1 MDHEN, CDR2 SYDVKM. This CDR3 has 15 amino acids. Trimming removed 2 bases at V and 1 base at J, with 9 bases between. CDR3 sequence reads: CASSLNLGSYNEQFF. CDR3 DNA sequence: TGTGCCAGCAGTTTAAACTTAGGGTCCTACAATGAGCAGTTCTTC.

As concerns this clone: This sample also contains other DNA sequences that code for the same CDR3. This chain uses TRBV30 with TRBJ2-1; 12 bases agree with TRBD2. Trimming took 5 bases from V and 4 from J; bases not matched to a gene: 0. Germline loops: CDR1 GTSNPN, CDR2 SVGIG (reference sequence). The CDR3 runs to 13 residues. The CDR3: CAWGLAGYNEQFF. CDR3 nucleotide sequence: TGTGCCTGGGGACTAGCGGGATACAATGAGCAGTTCTTC. The whole variable domain, filled in from reference TRBV30 and TRBJ2-1, reads SQTIHQWPATLVQPVGSPLSLECTVEGTSNPNLYWYRQAAGRGLQLLFYSVGIGQISSEVPQNLSASRPQDRQFILSSKKLLLSDSGFYLCAWGLAGYNEQFFGPGTRLTVL.

V usage is TRBV6-6 and J usage is TRBJ1-4; D gene ambiguous. The CDR3 consists of 13 residues. CDR1 is MNHNY and CDR2 is SVGAGI in the germline V gene (reference sequence). V was trimmed by 7 bases and J by 2 bases, leaving 8 bases between them. CDR3 DNA sequence: TGTGCCAGCACCAGGCGGACTAATGAAAAACTGTTTTTT. Amino acid sequence: CASTRRTNEKLFF.

J is TRBJ2-6 and V is TRBV6-5; D not resolved. Per germline, CDR1 MNHEY and CDR2 SVGAGI. The V end lost 4 bases, the J end lost 4 bases, and 8 bases lay between the germline ends. This CDR3 has 14 residues. CDR3 nucleotides: TGTGCCAGCAGTTCCGTCGGGGGGGCCAACGTCCTGACTTTC. Protein sequence: CASSSVGGANVLTF.

The chain combines TRBV19 with TRBJ2-5; the D gene is possibly TRBD2 (5 bases). The CDR3 has 14 amino acids. Trimming took 4 bases from V and 5 from J, leaving 14 bases between them. Germline CDR1 LNHDA, CDR2 SQIVND (reference sequence). For the CDR3, the DNA is TGTGCCAGTAGTACCGGACTTGCCCTGGAGACCCAGTACTTC. This sequence encodes CASSTGLALETQYF.

The chain employs TRBV11-2 and TRBJ2-2; 9 bases are shared with TRBD2. The J segment lost 7 bases and the V segment lost 1 base, leaving 7 bases of the junction unmatched. CDR1 SGHAT and CDR2 FQNNGV come from the germline V gene. CDR3 length equals 16 residues. The CDR3: CASSLVVSGSIGELFF. The CDR3 DNA sequence: TGTGCCAGCAGCTTAGTGGTTAGCGGGAGTATCGGGGAGCTGTTTTTT. The whole variable domain, filled in from reference TRBV11-2 and TRBJ2-2, reads EAGVAQSPRYKIIEKRQSVAFWCNPISGHATLYWYQQILGQGPKLLIQFQNNGVVDDSQLPKDRFSAERLKGVDSTLKIQPAKLEDSAVYLCASSLVVSGSIGELFFGEGSRLTVL.

The chain joins TRBV11-3 to TRBJ2-3, with 13 bases identical to TRBD2. The V and J ends lost 4 bases and 6 bases, in that order; junction bases with no gene match: 7. This CDR3 has 16 residues. Germline-derived CDR1 and CDR2 are SGHNT and YENEEA. The CDR3 loop reads CASSSGLAGVGDTQYF. CDR3 in DNA: TGTGCCAGCAGCTCAGGACTAGCGGGAGTCGGGGATACGCAGTATTTT.

In DNA, the CDR3 is TGCGCCAGCAGCCAGGACAGGGGCGGCATTCAGTACTTC. Translated, it gives CASSQDRGGIQYF. The chain is built from TRBV5-1 and TRBJ2-4; 9 bases agree with TRBD1. Germline V gene data show CDR1 as SGHRS and CDR2 as YFSETQ. V shed 4 bases, J shed 9 bases, and the junction held 5 bases outside the gene matches. CDR3 length: 13 residues.

Many counts were recorded for this clone. The chain combines TRBV9 with TRBJ2-7, with D perhaps matching TRBD2 (6 bases). V lost 0 bases and J lost 5, with 12 bases in between. Germline CDR1 and CDR2: SGDLS and YYNGEE. CDR3 size: 14 residues. The CDR3 is CASSVGGAGNEQYF. Here the CDR3 DNA reads TGTGCCAGCAGCGTAGGCGGGGCAGGGAACGAGCAGTACTTC.

The chain combines TRBV2 with TRBJ2-3, with D unclear. The ends were cut back, 4 bases at V and 4 bases at J, with 6 bases in the middle. The CDR3 totals 12 residues. Germline CDR1 and CDR2: SNHLY and FYNNEI. CDR3 in amino acids: CASSARPDTQYF. The CDR3 nucleotides are TGTGCCAGCAGTGCGCGCCCAGATACGCAGTATTTT.